A single sample is the source of the 20 T cell receptor beta chains below, sequenced in a study of T cell responses to AZD1222 COVID-19 vaccine (dated by TCRdb to about 2021). Library method: the immunoSEQ multiplex PCR assay. TCRdb took over this immuneACCESS table, retaining in-frame rearrangements with V and J assigned. Such tables are incomplete; in checked studies, under half of the missing clones stem from an unresolved V gene, and the remainder is unexplained. Recorded for this sample are 150,000 to 200,000 clones; around 87% of them occurred a single time. The ten largest make up 2.6% of the sample. The meaning of the sample's time point label: baseline before first vaccination. The sequencing here drew on peripheral blood, taken on day 0 of AZD1222 vaccination. The receptor set was obtained from an adult in good health.

V usage is TRBV5-6 and J usage is TRBJ1-1, with D perhaps TRBD1 (5 bases). V was trimmed by 2 bases and J by 5 bases, leaving 16 bases between them. The germline V gene has CDR1 SGHDT and CDR2 YYEEEE. The CDR3 length is 15 residues. CDR3 nucleotides: TGTGCCAGCAGCTTCGGGACCATTCGGTGGACTGAAGCTTTCTTT. Translated, it gives CASSFGTIRWTEAFF.

The rearrangement joins TRBV7-2 to TRBJ2-5, with 7 bases identical to TRBD1. The CDR3 sequence is 14 residues long. The V and J ends lost 8 bases and 1 base, in that order; junction bases with no gene match: 7. Germline V gene data show CDR1 as SGHTA and CDR2 as FQGNSA. Here the CDR3 reads CASLIGGPQETQYF. CDR3 coding DNA: TGTGCCAGCCTCATAGGGGGCCCCCAAGAGACCCAGTACTTC.

The V and J genes are TRBV5-6 and TRBJ1-2; D gene uncertain. Germline V gene sequence: CDR1 SGHDT, CDR2 YYEEEE. This CDR3 contains 13 residues. V lost 0 bases and J lost 4, with 7 bases in between. The DNA of the CDR3 is TGTGCCAGCAGCTTGGTTCCCAGCTATGGCTACACCTTC. Residues: CASSLVPSYGYTF. Looking up the rest from reference TRBV5-6 and TRBJ1-2 gives the full variable domain: DAGVTQSPTHLIKTRGQQVTLRCSPKSGHDTVSWYQQALGQGPQFIFQYYEEEERQRGNFPDRFSGHQFPNYSSELNVNALLLGDSALYLCASSLVPSYGYTFGSGTRLTVV.

The rearrangement links TRBV10-3 to TRBJ2-7; 11 bases align to TRBD2. V gave up 5 bases and J gave up 5 bases; unmatched junction bases: 2. This CDR3 is 13 amino acids long. The V gene's germline CDR1 is ENHRY and CDR2 SYGVKD. The CDR3 nucleotides are TGTGCCATCAGTACTAGCGGGAGTCACGAGCAGTACTTC. Protein sequence: CAISTSGSHEQYF.

The rearrangement joins TRBV27 to TRBJ1-4, with D possibly TRBD1 on 6 matching bases. With 3 bases removed from V and 7 bases from J, the gap between germline ends came to 9 bases. Germline V lookup: CDR1 MNHEY, CDR2 SMNVEV (reference sequence). The CDR3 loop spans 13 amino acids. Written as DNA, the CDR3 is TGTGCCAGCAGTTTTACAGGGCCTGAAAAACTGTTTTTT. Translated: CASSFTGPEKLFF.

This chain joins TRBV5-6 and TRBJ1-2; TRBD1 matches at 9 bases. V was pared by 4 bases and J by 12 bases, with 13 bases of the junction left unmatched. Germline V gene data show CDR1 as SGHDT and CDR2 as YYEEEE. The CDR3 contains 14 residues. The CDR3 bases are TGTGCCAGCAGCCAGAACAGGGGGCGCGGAGGCAACACCTTC. Its translation: CASSQNRGRGGNTF. The whole variable domain, filled in from reference TRBV5-6 and TRBJ1-2, reads DAGVTQSPTHLIKTRGQQVTLRCSPKSGHDTVSWYQQALGQGPQFIFQYYEEEERQRGNFPDRFSGHQFPNYSSELNVNALLLGDSALYLCASSQNRGRGGNTFGSGTRLTVV.

The chain links TRBV13 to TRBJ2-3; D is undetermined. Germline V gene sequence: CDR1 PRHDT, CDR2 FYEKMQ (reference sequence). The CDR3 spans 12 residues. V lost 4 bases and J lost 5, with 7 bases in between. The CDR3 bases are TGTGCCAGCAGCTCCACGGGAGATACGCAGTATTTT. This sequence encodes CASSSTGDTQYF.

The rearrangement uses TRBV11-2 and TRBJ1-1, with a weak D call TRBD1 (6 bases). There are 14 residues in the CDR3. Looked up from germline, CDR1 is SGHAT and CDR2 is FQNNGV. Trimming cost V 3 bases and J 5 bases, with 13 bases left between them. DNA of the CDR3: TGTGCCAGCAGCTTTAGTCCGGGGGCGACTGAAGCTTTCTTT. The encoded protein is CASSFSPGATEAFF.

The gene calls are TRBV19 and TRBJ2-7; 12 bases fit TRBD2. J lost 5 bases, V lost 3 bases, and 2 bases had no gene match. Per germline, CDR1 LNHDA and CDR2 SQIVND (reference sequence). The CDR3 totals 14 residues. Written as DNA, the CDR3 is TGTGCCAGTAGTATGACTAGCGGGAGTCACGAGCAGTACTTC. Protein sequence: CASSMTSGSHEQYF.

CDR3 DNA sequence: TGTGCCAGCTCACCTTCTAACAGGGTGCTTGGCTATGGCTACACCTTC. It yields the protein CASSPSNRVLGYGYTF. The gene calls are TRBV18 and TRBJ1-2; D may be TRBD1 (6 bases). V lost 3 bases, J lost 4 bases, and 18 bases lay in between. The CDR3 spans 16 residues. CDR1 KGHSH and CDR2 LQKENI come from the germline V gene.

This chain connects TRBV5-6 to TRBJ1-2; 7 nucleotides align to TRBD1. Trimming at V came to 3 bases and at J to 0 bases, leaving 2 bases not matched to a gene. Looked up from germline, CDR1 is SGHDT and CDR2 is YYEEEE. This CDR3 has 14 amino acids. CDR3 DNA: TGTGCCAGCAGCTATGGACAGGCTAACTATGGCTACACCTTC. Amino acid sequence: CASSYGQANYGYTF.

The chain uses TRBV19 and TRBJ2-7; 8 bases fit TRBD2. The CDR3 is 16 amino acids. Unmatched junction bases numbered 6, after V lost 0 bases and J lost 2 bases. Germline lookup yields CDR1 LNHDA and CDR2 SQIVND (reference sequence). CDR3 amino acids: CASSIDAGLGPYEQYF. CDR3 DNA: TGTGCCAGTAGTATAGACGCGGGACTAGGTCCCTACGAGCAGTACTTC.

This clone has a handful of counts. This chain uses TRBV6-2 or TRBV6-3 with TRBJ2-7; D is unresolved. V gave up 6 bases and J gave up 5 bases, with 17 bases separating them. Germline CDR1 is MNHEY and CDR2 is SVGEGT. The CDR3 is 14 residues long. The CDR3 sequence is CASSPFPPPHEQYF. For the CDR3, the DNA is TGTGCCAGCAGCCCTTTTCCCCCTCCCCACGAGCAGTACTTC.

V usage is TRBV4-1 and J usage is TRBJ1-2; no clear D gene. Germline V gene sequence: CDR1 MGHRA, CDR2 YSYEKL. This CDR3 contains 14 residues. V dropped 2 bases and J dropped 0 bases, with 7 bases sitting between them. The CDR3 reads CASSQISANYGYTF. The CDR3 DNA reads as TGCGCCAGCAGCCAAATAAGTGCTAACTATGGCTACACCTTC.

The CDR3 DNA follows: TGCGCCAGCAGCTACAGGAGCCAGAACACTGAAGCTTTCTTT. This translates into CASSYRSQNTEAFF. The gene calls are TRBV5-1 and TRBJ1-1; a weak D match, TRBD1 (5 bases). Germline assignment: CDR1 SGHRS and CDR2 YFSETQ. The CDR3 has 14 amino acids. Between the trimmed V and J ends, which lost 3 bases and 1 base, there was a span of 10 bases.

To note about this clone: This sample includes further DNA sequences coding for the same CDR3. This chain joins TRBV7-2 and TRBJ1-3, with 8 bases identical to TRBD1. Germline values: CDR1 SGHTA, CDR2 FQGNSA. The CDR3 has 15 residues. J lost 4 bases, V lost 1 base, and 3 bases had no gene match. The CDR3 sequence is CASSLGTGSGNTIYF. CDR3 bases: TGTGCCAGCAGCTTAGGGACAGGGAGCGGAAACACCATATATTTT.

The rearrangement uses TRBV29-1 and TRBJ2-3; D is possibly TRBD2 (5 bases). The CDR3 sequence is 17 residues long. The V gene's germline CDR1 is SQVTM and CDR2 ANQGSEA. V was cut by 6 bases and J by 0 bases, with 22 bases left in between. This CDR3 reads CSVGPSGRGPSTDTQYF. The CDR3 DNA reads TGCAGCGTCGGGCCCTCGGGTAGAGGGCCAAGCACAGATACGCAGTATTTT.

J is TRBJ1-3 and V is TRBV19; D uncertain. The CDR3 covers 16 residues. The V and J ends lost 4 bases and 1 base respectively, with 14 bases between them. Germline V lookup: CDR1 LNHDA, CDR2 SQIVND (reference sequence). CDR3 sequence: CASSNFAGNSGNTIYF. The CDR3 nucleotides read TGTGCCAGTAGTAACTTCGCAGGAAATTCTGGAAACACCATATATTTT.

This clone was counted only a few times. V and J are TRBV14 and TRBJ1-4; D unresolved. Germline loops: CDR1 SGHDN, CDR2 FVKESK. The CDR3 runs 15 residues. V was trimmed by 4 bases and J by 0 bases, leaving 9 bases between them. As DNA, the CDR3 is TGTGCCAGCAGCCGTAGCCGGGCAACTAATGAAAAACTGTTTTTT. It specifies CASSRSRATNEKLFF.

The V call is TRBV6-1, the J call TRBJ1-2; D remains ambiguous. Deletions cut 1 base from V and 0 bases from J, with 12 bases between. The length of the CDR3 is 16 residues. Germline V gene sequence: CDR1 MNHNS, CDR2 SASEGT. The CDR3 DNA follows: TGTGCCAGCAGTGAAGGGTGGGAACCATCTAACTATGGCTACACCTTC. It is translated as CASSEGWEPSNYGYTF.